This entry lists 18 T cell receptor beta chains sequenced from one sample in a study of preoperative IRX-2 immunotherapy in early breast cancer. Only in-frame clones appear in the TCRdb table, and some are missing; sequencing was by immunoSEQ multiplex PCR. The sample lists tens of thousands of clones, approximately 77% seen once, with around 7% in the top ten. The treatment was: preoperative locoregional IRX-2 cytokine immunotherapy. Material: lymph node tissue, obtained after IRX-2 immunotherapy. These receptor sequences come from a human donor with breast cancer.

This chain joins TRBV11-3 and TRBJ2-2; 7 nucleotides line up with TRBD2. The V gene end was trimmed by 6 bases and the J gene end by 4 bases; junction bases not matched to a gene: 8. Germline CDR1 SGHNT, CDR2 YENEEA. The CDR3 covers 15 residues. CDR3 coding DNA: TGTGCCAGCAGATCCGGGACTACGGGCACCGGGGAGCTGTTTTTT. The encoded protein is CASRSGTTGTGELFF.

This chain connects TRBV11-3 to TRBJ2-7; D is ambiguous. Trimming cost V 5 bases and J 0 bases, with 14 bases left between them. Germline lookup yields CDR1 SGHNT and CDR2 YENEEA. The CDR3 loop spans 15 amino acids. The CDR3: CASSPVRPNSYEQYF. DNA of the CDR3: TGTGCCAGCAGCCCGGTTCGCCCTAACTCCTACGAGCAGTACTTC.

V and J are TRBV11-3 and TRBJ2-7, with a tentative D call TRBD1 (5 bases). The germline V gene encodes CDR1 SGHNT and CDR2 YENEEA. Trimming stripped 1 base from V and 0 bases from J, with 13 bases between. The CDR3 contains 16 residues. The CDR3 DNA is TGTGCCAGCAGCTTAGTGGGGCGACAGCCCTCCTACGAGCAGTACTTC. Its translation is CASSLVGRQPSYEQYF.

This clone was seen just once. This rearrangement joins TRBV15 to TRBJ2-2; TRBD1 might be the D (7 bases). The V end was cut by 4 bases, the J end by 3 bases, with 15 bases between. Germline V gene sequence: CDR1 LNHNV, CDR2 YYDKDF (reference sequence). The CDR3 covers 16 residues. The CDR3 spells CATSIYDREDTGELFF. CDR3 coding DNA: TGTGCCACCAGCATTTACGACAGGGAGGACACCGGGGAGCTGTTTTTT.

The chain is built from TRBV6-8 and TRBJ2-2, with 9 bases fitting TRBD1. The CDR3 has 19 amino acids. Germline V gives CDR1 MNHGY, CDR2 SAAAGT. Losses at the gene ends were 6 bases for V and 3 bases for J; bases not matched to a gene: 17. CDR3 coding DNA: TGTGCCAGCAGCCTACTAAAGCCCGGACAGGGGATGGACACCGGGGAGCTGTTTTTT. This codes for CASSLLKPGQGMDTGELFF.

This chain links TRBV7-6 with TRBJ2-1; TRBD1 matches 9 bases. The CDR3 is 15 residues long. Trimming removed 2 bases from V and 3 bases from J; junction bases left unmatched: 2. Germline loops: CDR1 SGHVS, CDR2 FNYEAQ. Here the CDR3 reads CASSLRDRDYNEQFF. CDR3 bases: TGTGCCAGCAGCTTAAGGGACAGGGACTACAATGAGCAGTTCTTC.

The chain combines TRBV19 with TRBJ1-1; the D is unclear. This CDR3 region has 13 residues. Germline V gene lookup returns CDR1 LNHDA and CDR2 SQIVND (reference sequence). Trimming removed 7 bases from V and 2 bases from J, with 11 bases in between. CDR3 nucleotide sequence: TGTGCCAGTACCTCCCGTCCTAACACTGAAGCTTTCTTT. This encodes CASTSRPNTEAFF.

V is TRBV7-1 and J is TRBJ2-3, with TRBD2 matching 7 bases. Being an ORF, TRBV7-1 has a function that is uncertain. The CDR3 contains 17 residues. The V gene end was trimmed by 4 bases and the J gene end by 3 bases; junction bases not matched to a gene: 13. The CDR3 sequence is CASSLNGAGRITDTQYF. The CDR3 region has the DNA TGTGCCAGCAGCTTAAATGGAGCGGGAAGGATTACAGATACGCAGTATTTT.

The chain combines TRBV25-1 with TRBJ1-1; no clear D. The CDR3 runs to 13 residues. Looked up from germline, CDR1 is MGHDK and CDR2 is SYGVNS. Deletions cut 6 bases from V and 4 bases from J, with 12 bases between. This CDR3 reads CASRDPGITEAFF. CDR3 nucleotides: TGTGCCAGCAGGGACCCGGGGATCACTGAAGCTTTCTTT.

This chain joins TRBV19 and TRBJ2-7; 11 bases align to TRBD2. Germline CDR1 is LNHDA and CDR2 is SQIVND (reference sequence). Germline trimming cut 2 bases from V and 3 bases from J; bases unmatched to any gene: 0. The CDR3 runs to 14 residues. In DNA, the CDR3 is TGTGCCAGTAGTATAACTAGCGGGAGCTACGAGCAGTACTTC. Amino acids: CASSITSGSYEQYF. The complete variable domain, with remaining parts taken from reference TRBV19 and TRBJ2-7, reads DGGITQSPKYLFRKEGQNVTLSCEQNLNHDAMYWYRQDPGQGLRLIYYSQIVNDFQKGDIAEGYSVSREKKESFPLTVTSAQKNPTAFYLCASSITSGSYEQYFGPGTRLTVT.

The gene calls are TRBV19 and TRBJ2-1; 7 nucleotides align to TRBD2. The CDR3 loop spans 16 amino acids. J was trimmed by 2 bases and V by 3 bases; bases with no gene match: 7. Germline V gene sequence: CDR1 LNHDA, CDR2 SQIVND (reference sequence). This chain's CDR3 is CASSMLAGPTYNEQFF. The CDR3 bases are TGTGCCAGTAGTATGTTAGCGGGCCCCACCTACAATGAGCAGTTCTTC.

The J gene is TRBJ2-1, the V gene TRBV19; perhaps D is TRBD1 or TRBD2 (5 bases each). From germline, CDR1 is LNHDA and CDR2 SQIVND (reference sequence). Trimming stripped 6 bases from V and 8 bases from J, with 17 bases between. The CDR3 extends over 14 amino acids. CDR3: CASSAEETADEQFF. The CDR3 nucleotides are TGTGCCAGTAGCGCAGAAGAGACAGCGGATGAGCAGTTCTTC.

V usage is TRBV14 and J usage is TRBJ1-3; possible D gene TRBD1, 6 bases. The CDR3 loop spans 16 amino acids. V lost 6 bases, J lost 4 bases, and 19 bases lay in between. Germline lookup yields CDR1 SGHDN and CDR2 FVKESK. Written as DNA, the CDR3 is TGTGCCAGCAGACCTCTTGGGGGCGCCTCGGGAAACACCATATATTTT. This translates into CASRPLGGASGNTIYF. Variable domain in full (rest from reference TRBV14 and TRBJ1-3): EAGVTQFPSHSVIEKGQTVTLRCDPISGHDNLYWYRRVMGKEIKFLLHFVKESKQDESGMPNNRFLAERTGGTYSTLKVQPAELEDSGVYFCASRPLGGASGNTIYFGEGSWLTVV.

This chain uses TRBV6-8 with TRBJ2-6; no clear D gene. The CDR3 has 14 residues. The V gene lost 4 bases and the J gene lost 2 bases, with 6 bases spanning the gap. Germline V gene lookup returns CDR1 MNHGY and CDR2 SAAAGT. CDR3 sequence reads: CASSSLTGANVLTF. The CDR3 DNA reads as TGTGCCAGCAGTTCCTTAACTGGGGCCAACGTCCTGACTTTC.

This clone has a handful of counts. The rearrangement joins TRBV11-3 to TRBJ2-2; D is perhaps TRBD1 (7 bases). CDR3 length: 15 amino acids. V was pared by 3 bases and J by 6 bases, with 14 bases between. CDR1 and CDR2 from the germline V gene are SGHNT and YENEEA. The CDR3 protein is CASSLRQGLAGELFF. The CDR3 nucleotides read TGTGCCAGCAGCTTGCGACAGGGACTGGCCGGGGAGCTGTTTTTT.

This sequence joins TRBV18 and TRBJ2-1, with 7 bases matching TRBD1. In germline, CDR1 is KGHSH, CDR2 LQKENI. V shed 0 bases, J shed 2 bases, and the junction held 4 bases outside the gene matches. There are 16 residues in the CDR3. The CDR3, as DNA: TGTGCCAGCTCACCACCGGGACAGAACGCCTACAATGAGCAGTTCTTC. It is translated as CASSPPGQNAYNEQFF.

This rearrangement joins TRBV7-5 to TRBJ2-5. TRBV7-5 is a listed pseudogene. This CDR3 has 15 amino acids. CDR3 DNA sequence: TGTGCCAGCAGCTTAGGATCGACGGAAGGAGAGACCCAGTACTTC. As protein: CASSLGSTEGETQYF.

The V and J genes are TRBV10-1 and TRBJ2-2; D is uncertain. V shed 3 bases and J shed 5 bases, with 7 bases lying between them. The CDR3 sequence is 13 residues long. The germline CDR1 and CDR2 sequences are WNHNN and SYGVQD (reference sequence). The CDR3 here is CASSDPGTGELFF. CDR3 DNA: TGCGCCAGCAGTGATCCCGGGACCGGGGAGCTGTTTTTT.